This TCR beta chain was captured by sequencing in a study of early T cells in non-severe SARS-CoV-2 infection. This clonotype was counted many times. Via MiXCR, TCRdb re-called the 5' RACE reads, giving one row per CDR3 protein. This table has 74,000 or so distinct CDR3 sequences, more than 10% appearing once. V lost 2 bases, J lost 3 bases, and 11 bases lay in between. This CDR3 has 14 amino acids. Germline V CDR1 and CDR2: LGHNT, FRNRAP. Sequences were obtained from whole blood. The clonotype originates from an adult who was a healthcare worker with PCR-confirmed SARS-CoV-2 infection or an uninfected control (not recorded which). This rearrangement joins TRBV12-5 to TRBJ2-7; TRBD2 might be the D (6 bases). The CDR3 protein is CASGLRGTYYEQYF. In nucleotides, the CDR3 is TGTGCTAGTGGTTTGCGTGGGACTTACTACGAGCAGTACTTC.